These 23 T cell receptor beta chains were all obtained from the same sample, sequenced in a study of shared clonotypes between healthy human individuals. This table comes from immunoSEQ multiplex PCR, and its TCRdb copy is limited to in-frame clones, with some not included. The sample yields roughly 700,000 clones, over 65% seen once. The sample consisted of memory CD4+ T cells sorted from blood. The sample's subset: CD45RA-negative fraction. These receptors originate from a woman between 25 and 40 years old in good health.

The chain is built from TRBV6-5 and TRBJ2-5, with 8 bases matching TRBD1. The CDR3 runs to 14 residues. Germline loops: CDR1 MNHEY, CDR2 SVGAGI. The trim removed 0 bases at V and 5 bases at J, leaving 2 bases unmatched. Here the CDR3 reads CASSYSHRGETQYF. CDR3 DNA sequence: TGTGCCAGCAGTTACTCGCACAGGGGGGAGACCCAGTACTTC.

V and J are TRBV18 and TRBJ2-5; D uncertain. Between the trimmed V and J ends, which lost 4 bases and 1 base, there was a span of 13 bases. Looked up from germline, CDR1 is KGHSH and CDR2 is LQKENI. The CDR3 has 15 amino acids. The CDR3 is CASSRNGRSQETQYF. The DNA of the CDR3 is TGTGCCAGCTCACGGAATGGACGGAGCCAAGAGACCCAGTACTTC.

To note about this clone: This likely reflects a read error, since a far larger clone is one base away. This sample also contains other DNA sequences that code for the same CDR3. In nucleotides, the CDR3 is TGCAGTGCTAGGAGGGAGACCCAGTACTTC. Translated: CSARRETQYF. The chain joins TRBV20-1 to TRBJ2-5; D unresolved. Looked up from germline, CDR1 is DFQATT and CDR2 is SNEGSKA (reference sequence). CDR3 size: 10 residues. Deletions cut 3 bases from V and 5 bases from J, with 4 bases between.

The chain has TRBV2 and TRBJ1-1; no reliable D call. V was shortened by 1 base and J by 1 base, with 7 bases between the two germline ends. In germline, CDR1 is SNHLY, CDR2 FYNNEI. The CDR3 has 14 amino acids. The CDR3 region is CASSEVYRNTEAFF. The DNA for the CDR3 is TGTGCCAGCAGTGAAGTTTACAGGAACACTGAAGCTTTCTTT.

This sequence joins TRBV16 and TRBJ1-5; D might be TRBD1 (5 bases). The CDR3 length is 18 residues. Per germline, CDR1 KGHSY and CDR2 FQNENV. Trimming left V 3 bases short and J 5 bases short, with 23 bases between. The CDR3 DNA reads TGTGCCAGCAGCCAGGCCCCCGGGGCGAGTAGGACCTATCAGCCCCAGCATTTT. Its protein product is CASSQAPGASRTYQPQHF.

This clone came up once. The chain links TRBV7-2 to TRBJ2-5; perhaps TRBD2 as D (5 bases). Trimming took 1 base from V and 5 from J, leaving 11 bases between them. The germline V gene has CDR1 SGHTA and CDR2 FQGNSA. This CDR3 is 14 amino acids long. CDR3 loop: CASSLVAQWETQYF. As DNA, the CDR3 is TGTGCCAGCAGCTTAGTAGCGCAGTGGGAGACCCAGTACTTC.

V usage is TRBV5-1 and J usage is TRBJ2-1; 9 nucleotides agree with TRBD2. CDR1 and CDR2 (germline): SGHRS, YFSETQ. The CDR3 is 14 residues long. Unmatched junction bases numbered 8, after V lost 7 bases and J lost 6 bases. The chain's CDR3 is CASGPQTSGNEQFF. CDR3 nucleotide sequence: TGCGCCAGCGGACCTCAGACTAGCGGCAATGAGCAGTTCTTC.

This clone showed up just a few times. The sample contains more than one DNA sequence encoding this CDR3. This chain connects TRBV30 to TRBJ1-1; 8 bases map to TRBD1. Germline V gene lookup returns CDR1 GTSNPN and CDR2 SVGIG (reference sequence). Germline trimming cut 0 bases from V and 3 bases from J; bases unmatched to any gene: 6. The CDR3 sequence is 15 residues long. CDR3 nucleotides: TGTGCCTGGAGTGTAAAGAACAGGGGGTACACTGAAGCTTTCTTT. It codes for CAWSVKNRGYTEAFF.

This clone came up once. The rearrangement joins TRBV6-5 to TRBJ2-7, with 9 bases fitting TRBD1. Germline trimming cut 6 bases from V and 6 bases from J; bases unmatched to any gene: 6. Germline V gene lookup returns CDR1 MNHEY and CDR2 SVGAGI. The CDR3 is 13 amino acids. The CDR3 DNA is TGTGCCAGCAGGCCTGGACAGGGGACCGAGCAGTACTTC. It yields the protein CASRPGQGTEQYF.

This CDR3 reads CASSLGPSEDTIYF. The CDR3 bases are TGCGCCAGCAGCTTGGGGCCGTCTGAAGACACCATATATTTT. The V call is TRBV5-1, the J call TRBJ1-3; D remains ambiguous. Germline V lookup: CDR1 SGHRS, CDR2 YFSETQ. This CDR3 comprises 14 residues. The V and J ends lost 0 bases and 8 bases respectively, with 12 bases between them.

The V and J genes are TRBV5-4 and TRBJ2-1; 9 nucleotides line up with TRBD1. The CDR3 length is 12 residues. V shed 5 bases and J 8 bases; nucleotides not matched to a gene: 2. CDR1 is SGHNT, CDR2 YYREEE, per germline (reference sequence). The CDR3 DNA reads TGTGCCAGCAGACGGACAGGGGATGAGCAGTTCTTC. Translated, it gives CASRRTGDEQFF. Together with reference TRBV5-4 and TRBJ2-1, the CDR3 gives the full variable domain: ETGVTQSPTHLIKTRGQQVTLRCSSQSGHNTVSWYQQALGQGPQFIFQYYREEENGRGNFPPRFSGLQFPNYSSELNVNALELDDSALYLCASRRTGDEQFFGPGTRLTVL.

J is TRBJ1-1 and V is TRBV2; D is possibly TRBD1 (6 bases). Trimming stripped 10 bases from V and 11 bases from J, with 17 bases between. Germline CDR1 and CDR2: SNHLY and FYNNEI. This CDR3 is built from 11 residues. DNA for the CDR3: TGTGCCACTGATACAGGGAGTGCGGCTTTCTTT. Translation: CATDTGSAAFF.

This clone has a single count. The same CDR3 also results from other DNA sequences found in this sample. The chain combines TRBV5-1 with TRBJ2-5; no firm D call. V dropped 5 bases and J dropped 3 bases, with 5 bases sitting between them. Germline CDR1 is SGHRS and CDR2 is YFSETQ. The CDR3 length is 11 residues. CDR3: CASSSKETQYF. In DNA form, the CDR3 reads TGCGCCAGCAGTTCAAAAGAGACCCAGTACTTC.

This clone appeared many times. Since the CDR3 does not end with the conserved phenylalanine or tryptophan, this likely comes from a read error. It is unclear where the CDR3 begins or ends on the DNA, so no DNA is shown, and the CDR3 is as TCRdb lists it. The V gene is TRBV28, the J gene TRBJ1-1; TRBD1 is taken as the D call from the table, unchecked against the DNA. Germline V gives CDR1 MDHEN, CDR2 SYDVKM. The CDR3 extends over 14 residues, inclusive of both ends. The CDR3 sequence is CASRSGIGTSRGAI.

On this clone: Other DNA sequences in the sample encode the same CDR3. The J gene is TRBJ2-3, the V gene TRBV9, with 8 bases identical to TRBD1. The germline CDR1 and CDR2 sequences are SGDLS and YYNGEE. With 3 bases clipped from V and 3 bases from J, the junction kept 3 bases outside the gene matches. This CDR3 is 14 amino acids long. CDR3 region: CASSAGQGTDTQYF. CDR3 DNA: TGTGCCAGCAGCGCAGGACAGGGAACAGATACGCAGTATTTT.

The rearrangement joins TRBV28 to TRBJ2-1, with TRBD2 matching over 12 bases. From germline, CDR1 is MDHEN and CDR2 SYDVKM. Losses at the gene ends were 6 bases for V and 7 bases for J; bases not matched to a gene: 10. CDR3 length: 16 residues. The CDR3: CASSVSSGRGINEQFF. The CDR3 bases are TGTGCCAGCAGCGTATCTAGCGGGAGGGGGATTAATGAGCAGTTCTTC.

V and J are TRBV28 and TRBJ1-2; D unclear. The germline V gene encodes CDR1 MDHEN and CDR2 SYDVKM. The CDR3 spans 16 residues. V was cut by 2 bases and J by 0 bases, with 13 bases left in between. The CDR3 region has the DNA TGTGCCAGCAGTTTAAGGAGTCGGGGAACTAACTATGGCTACACCTTC. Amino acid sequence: CASSLRSRGTNYGYTF.

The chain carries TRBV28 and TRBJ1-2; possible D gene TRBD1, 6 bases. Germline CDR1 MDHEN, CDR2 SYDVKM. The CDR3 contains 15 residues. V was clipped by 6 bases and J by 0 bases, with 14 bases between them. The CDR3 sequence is CASSVPTGSNYGYTF. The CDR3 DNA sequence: TGTGCCAGCAGCGTGCCCACAGGGTCTAACTATGGCTACACCTTC.

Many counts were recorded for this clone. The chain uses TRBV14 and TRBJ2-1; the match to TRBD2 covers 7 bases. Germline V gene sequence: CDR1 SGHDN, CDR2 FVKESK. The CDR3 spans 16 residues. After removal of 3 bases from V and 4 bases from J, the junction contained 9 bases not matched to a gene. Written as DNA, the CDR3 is TGTGCCAGCAGCCACGTGTGGTCTAGCGGATACAATGAGCAGTTCTTC. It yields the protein CASSHVWSSGYNEQFF.

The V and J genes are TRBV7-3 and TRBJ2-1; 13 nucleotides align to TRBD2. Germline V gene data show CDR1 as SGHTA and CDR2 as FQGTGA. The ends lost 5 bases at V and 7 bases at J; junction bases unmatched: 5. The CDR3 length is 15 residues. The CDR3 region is CASSPRTSGGNEQFF. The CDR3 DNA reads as TGTGCCAGCAGCCCCAGGACTAGCGGGGGAAATGAGCAGTTCTTC.

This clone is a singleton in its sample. CDR3 coding DNA: TGTGCCAGCGGGCCAGGGTCTACGGGGGCCAACGTCCTGACTTTC. It encodes CASGPGSTGANVLTF. This sequence joins TRBV6-1 and TRBJ2-6; TRBD1 is a possible D gene (5 bases). CDR1 and CDR2 from the germline V gene are MNHNS and SASEGT. The CDR3 is 15 residues long. Trimming shortened V by 8 bases and J by 4 bases, and 15 bases separated the two germline ends.

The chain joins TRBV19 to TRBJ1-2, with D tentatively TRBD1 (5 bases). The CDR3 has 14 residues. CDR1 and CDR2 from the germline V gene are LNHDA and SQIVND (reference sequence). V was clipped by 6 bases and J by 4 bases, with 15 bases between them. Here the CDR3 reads CASRPGPRGYGYTF. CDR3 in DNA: TGTGCCAGTAGACCGGGACCCCGGGGCTATGGCTACACCTTC. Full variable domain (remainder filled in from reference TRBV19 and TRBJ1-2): DGGITQSPKYLFRKEGQNVTLSCEQNLNHDAMYWYRQDPGQGLRLIYYSQIVNDFQKGDIAEGYSVSREKKESFPLTVTSAQKNPTAFYLCASRPGPRGYGYTFGSGTRLTVV.

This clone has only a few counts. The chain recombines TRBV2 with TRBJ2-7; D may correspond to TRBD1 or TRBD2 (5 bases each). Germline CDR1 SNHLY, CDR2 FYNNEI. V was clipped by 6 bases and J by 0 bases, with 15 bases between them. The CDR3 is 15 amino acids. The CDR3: CASRVQGPSSYEQYF. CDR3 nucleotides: TGTGCCAGCAGGGTCCAGGGACCGAGCTCCTACGAGCAGTACTTC.